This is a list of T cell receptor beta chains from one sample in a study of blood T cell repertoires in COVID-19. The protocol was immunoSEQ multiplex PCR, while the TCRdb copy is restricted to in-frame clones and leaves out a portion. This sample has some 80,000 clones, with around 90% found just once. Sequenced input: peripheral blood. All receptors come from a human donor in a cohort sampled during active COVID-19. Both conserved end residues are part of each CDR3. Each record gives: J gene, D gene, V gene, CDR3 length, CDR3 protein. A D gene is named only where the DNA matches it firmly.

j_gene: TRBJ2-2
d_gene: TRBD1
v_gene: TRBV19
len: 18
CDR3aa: CASKGNRRQGENTGELFF

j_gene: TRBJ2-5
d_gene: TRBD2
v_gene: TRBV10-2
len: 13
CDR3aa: CASGTSRQETQYF

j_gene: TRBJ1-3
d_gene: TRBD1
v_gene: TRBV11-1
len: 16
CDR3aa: CASRPRTGESGNTIYF

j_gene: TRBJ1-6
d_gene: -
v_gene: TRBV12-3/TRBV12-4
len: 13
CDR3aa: CASSSSRVSPLHF

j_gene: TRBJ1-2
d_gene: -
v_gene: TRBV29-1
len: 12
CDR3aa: CSVEGGLGGYTF

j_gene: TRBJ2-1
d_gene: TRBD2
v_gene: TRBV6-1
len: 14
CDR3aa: CASSESGAYNEQFF

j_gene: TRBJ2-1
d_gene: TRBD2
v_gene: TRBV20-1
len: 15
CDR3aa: CSASRGTSGGNEQFF

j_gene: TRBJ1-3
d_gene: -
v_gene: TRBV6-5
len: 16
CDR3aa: CASSYSLQNSGNTIYF

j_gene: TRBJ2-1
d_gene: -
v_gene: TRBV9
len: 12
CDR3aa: CASSPQGYEQFF

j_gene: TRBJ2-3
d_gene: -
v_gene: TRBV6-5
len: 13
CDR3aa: CASSPPVGDTQYF

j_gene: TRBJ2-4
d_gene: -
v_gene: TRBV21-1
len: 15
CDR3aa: CASTGTPVAKNIQYF

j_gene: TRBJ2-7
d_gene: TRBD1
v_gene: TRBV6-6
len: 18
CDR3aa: CASSPTLRLTGASYEQYF

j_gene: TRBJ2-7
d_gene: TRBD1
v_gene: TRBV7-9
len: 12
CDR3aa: CASSYNRGEQYF

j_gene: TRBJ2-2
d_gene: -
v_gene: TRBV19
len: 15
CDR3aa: CASSMGGSGSGELFF

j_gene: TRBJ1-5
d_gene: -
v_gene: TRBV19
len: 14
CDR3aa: CDVLLQGNNQPQHF

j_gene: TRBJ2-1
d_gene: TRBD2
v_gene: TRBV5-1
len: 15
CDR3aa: CASNLGLAGGDEQFF

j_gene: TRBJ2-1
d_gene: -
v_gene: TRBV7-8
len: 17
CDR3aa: CASSLAEWDTGYIEQFF

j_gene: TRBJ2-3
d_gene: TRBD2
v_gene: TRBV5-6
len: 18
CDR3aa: CASSVVQVGLAFPDTQYF

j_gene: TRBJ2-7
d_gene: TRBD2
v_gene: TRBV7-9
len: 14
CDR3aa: CASSLWDYSYEQYF

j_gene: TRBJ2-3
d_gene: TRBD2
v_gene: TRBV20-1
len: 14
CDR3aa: CSASSGRPTDTQYF

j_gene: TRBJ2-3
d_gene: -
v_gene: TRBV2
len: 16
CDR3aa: CASKPRGPSSTDTQYF

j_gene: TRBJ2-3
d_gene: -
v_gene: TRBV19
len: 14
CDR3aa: CASSILAVSDTQYF

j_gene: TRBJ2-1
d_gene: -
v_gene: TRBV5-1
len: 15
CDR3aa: CASSLVGGTYNEQFF

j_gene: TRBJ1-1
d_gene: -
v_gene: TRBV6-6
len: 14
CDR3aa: CASSYDRRNTEAFF

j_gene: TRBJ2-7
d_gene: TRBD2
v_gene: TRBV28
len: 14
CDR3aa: CASSLAAGGYEQYF

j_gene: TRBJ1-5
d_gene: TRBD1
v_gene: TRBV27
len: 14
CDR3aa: CASSRGQDNQPQHF

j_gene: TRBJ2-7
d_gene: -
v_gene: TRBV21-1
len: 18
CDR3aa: CASSTDRVLAAKSYEQYF

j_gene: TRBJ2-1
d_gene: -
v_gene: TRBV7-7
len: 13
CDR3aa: CASSLGPNNEQFF

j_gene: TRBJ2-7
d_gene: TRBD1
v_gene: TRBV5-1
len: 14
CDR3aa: CASSPGTGSYEQYF

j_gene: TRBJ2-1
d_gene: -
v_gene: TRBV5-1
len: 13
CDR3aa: CASSLVTRDEQFF

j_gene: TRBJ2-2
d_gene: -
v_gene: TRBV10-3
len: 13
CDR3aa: CAANRVYTGELFF

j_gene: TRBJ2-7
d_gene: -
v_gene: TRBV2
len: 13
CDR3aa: CASYGQRNYEQYF

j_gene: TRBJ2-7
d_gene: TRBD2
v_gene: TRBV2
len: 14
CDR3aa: CASRREDGYYEQYF

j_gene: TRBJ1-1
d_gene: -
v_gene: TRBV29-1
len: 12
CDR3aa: CSVGRDTPGAFF

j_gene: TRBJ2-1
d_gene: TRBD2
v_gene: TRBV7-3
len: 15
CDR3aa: CASSSGRADYNEQFF

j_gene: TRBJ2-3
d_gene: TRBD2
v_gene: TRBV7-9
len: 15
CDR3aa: CASSLTSGVTDTQYF

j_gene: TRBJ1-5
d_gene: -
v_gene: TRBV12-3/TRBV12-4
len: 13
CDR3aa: CASNTGSNQPQHF

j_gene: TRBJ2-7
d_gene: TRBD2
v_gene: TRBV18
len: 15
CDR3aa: CASSKGLAGYHEQYF

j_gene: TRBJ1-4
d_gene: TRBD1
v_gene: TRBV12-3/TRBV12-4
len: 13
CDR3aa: CASKDREGEKLFF

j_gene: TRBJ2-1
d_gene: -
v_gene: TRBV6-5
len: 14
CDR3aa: CASSYSSSRDEQFF

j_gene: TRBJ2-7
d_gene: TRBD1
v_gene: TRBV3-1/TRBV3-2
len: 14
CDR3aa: CASSQGGQGYEQYF

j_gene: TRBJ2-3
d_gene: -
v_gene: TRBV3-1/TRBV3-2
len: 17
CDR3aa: CASSNEPGLTGADTQYF

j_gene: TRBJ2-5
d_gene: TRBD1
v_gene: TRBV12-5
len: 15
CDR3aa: CASGPGTGLQETQYF

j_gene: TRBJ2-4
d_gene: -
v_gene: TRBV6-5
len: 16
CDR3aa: CASSYSGQGLKNIQYF

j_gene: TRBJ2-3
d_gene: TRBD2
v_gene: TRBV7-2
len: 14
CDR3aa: CASKSGRSAGEKYF

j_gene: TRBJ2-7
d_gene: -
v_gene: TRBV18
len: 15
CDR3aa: CASSPDGQFGYEQYF

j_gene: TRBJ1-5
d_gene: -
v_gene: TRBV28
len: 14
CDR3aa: CASRRDTTDQPQHF

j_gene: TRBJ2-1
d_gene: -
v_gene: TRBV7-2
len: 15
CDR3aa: CASSPSARLGNEQFF

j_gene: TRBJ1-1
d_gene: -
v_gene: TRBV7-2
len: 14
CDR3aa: CASSFGRGNTEAFF

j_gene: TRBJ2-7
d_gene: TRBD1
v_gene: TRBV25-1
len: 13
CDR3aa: CASGTGILYEQYF

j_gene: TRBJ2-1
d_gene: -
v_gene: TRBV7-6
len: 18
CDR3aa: CASSLDGTSRGYHNEQFF

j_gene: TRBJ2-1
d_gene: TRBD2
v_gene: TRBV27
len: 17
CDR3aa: CASSLLLAGSRVNEQFF